The 20 T cell receptor beta chains listed next were all sequenced from one sample in a study of post-analysis software for immune sequencing data (dated by TCRdb to between 2015 and 2017). On the study overall, not on this receptor specifically: Significantly higher frequencies in patients than in controls were found for roughly five TRBV segments, including TRBV5-6, TRBV5-1 and TRBV20-1.

Library preparation was by PCR. The instrument given in TCRdb is Illumina HiSeq 2500. To reduce PCR and sequencing biases, unique molecular identifiers were built into the TCR beta cDNA libraries. TCRdb reworked the public reads: Q25 trimming with fastp, MiXCR clone assembly, productive beta chains retained. Each CDR3 protein gets just one entry, which takes the most common genes and DNA from the rows behind it. This sample is represented by about 540,000 distinct CDR3 sequences; under 40% of them were singletons. About 6% of the sample goes to the ten largest clones. Which antigens these TCRs recognize remains unknown. Sequenced sample: blood. The source is a girl younger than 18 with multiple sclerosis.

This clonotype turned up a few times. The chain links TRBV29-1 to TRBJ1-2, with 9 bases aligning to TRBD1. Losses at the gene ends were 5 bases for V and 2 bases for J; bases not matched to a gene: 6. Germline CDR1 SQVTM, CDR2 ANQGSEA. CDR3 length: 14 amino acids. CDR3 sequence (DNA): TGCAGCGTTTCAGACAGGGGGTTGAACTATGGCTACACCTTC. As protein: CSVSDRGLNYGYTF.

The table lists this clonotype with a few counts. The chain combines TRBV14 with TRBJ1-2, with a possible D match to TRBD1 (6 bases). Germline CDR1 and CDR2: SGHDN and FVKESK. Trimming shortened V by 0 bases and J by 5 bases, and 13 bases separated the two germline ends. This CDR3 spans 15 amino acids. CDR3 in DNA: TGTGCCAGCAGCCAAGAATTCAGGGGAGGTTATGGCTACACCTTC. Translation gives CASSQEFRGGYGYTF.

The rearrangement uses TRBV7-9 and TRBJ2-5; no clear D. CDR3 length: 13 residues. The germline CDR1 and CDR2 sequences are SEHNR and FQNEAQ (reference sequence). V was trimmed by 8 bases and J by 4 bases, leaving 14 bases between them. CDR3 sequence reads: CASGPTPLETQYF. CDR3 sequence (DNA): TGTGCCAGCGGCCCCACGCCCCTAGAGACCCAGTACTTC.

V gene TRBV4-1 combines with J gene TRBJ2-5, with TRBD1 as a possible D gene (5 bases). The CDR3 is made up of 14 amino acids. Germline lookup yields CDR1 MGHRA and CDR2 YSYEKL. V was shortened by 4 bases and J by 1 base, with 10 bases between the two germline ends. The CDR3 nucleotides read TGCGCCAGCAGCCTCATGACAGTCCAAGAGACCCAGTACTTC. Translation gives CASSLMTVQETQYF.

There are a few counts of this clonotype. The chain combines TRBV5-1 with TRBJ2-5, with 8 nucleotides matching TRBD1. V gave up 0 bases and J gave up 5 bases; unmatched junction bases: 6. CDR1 and CDR2 (germline): SGHRS, YFSETQ. This CDR3 is built from 15 residues. The CDR3: CASSLGTGLAETQYF. CDR3 DNA sequence: TGCGCCAGCAGCTTGGGGACAGGGTTAGCGGAGACCCAGTACTTC.

The CDR3 nucleotides read TGCGCCAGCAGCTTGTTGGGGGGCGTTCTATCCTACAATGAGCAGTTCTTC. Encoded protein: CASSLLGGVLSYNEQFF. The V call is TRBV5-1, the J call TRBJ2-1, with D perhaps TRBD1 or TRBD2 (6 bases each). The V gene lost 1 base and the J gene lost 1 base, with 15 bases spanning the gap. The V gene's germline CDR1 is SGHRS and CDR2 YFSETQ. The CDR3 length is 17 residues.

This clonotype was recorded at least ten times. The chain links TRBV9 to TRBJ1-2; 9 bases map to TRBD1. The CDR3 runs to 14 residues. The junction had 9 bases not matched to a gene; V was cut back by 4 bases and J by 8 bases. Germline V gene sequence: CDR1 SGDLS, CDR2 YYNGEE. For the CDR3, the DNA is TGTGCCAGCAGCTTCAAACAGGGGGCTGGAGGCTACACCTTC. This translates into CASSFKQGAGGYTF.

This clonotype was counted a few times. CDR3 nucleotides: TGCAGTGCTAGAGCCCTCGGCGGTAGCTCCTACAATGAGCAGTTCTTC. It is translated as CSARALGGSSYNEQFF. V is TRBV20-1 and J is TRBJ2-1; D gene ambiguous. The CDR3 is 16 residues long. V lost 1 base to trimming and J lost 0 bases, with 13 bases between them. The germline CDR1 and CDR2 sequences are DFQATT and SNEGSKA (reference sequence).

Written as DNA, the CDR3 is TGCAGCGTTGAAGGTGGGGGGTCTAACGAGCAGTACTTC. Protein sequence: CSVEGGGSNEQYF. The rearrangement joins TRBV29-1 to TRBJ2-7, with a weak D call TRBD2 (6 bases). The CDR3 spans 13 residues. Trimming took 1 base from V and 5 from J, leaving 12 bases between them. Germline CDR1 and CDR2: SQVTM and ANQGSEA.

This clonotype was counted at least ten times. The V gene is TRBV29-1, the J gene TRBJ2-5; D perhaps matches TRBD2 (7 bases). The CDR3 totals 12 residues. Per germline, CDR1 SQVTM and CDR2 ANQGSEA. V lost 7 bases and J 4 bases, leaving 13 bases between the germline ends. CDR3 DNA: TGCAGCGCTCGGGGGGCGGTAGAGACCCAGTACTTC. Amino acid sequence: CSARGAVETQYF.

The chain is built from TRBV3-1 and TRBJ2-7, with D maybe TRBD2 (6 bases). The DNA end lines up better with TRBJ2-5; the J call may be wrong. CDR3 length: 16 amino acids. Germline V CDR1 and CDR2: LGHDT, YNNKEL (reference sequence). The CDR3 coding sequence is TGTGCCAGCAGCCAAGTTATCGGGGCGGGGACAGAGACCCAGTACTTC. It yields the protein CASSQVIGAGTETQYF.

The V call is TRBV12-3 or TRBV12-4, the J call TRBJ2-1, with 12 bases aligning to TRBD2. This CDR3 comprises 19 residues. V dropped 4 bases and J dropped 3; count of bases not matched to a gene: 13. The CDR3 region is CASSSPLAGGPVGYNEQFF. Written as DNA, the CDR3 is TGTGCCAGCAGTTCTCCCCTAGCGGGGGGGCCAGTAGGCTACAATGAGCAGTTCTTC.

This clonotype was counted between two and nine times. This rearrangement joins TRBV13 to TRBJ2-5, with 7 bases lining up with TRBD1. The CDR3 runs to 15 residues. Germline assignment: CDR1 PRHDT and CDR2 FYEKMQ (reference sequence). J lost 1 base, V lost 5 bases, and 7 bases had no gene match. CDR3 bases: TGTGCCAGCAGCCCGACAGGGCTAATCCAAGAGACCCAGTACTTC. Translated, it gives CASSPTGLIQETQYF.

This clonotype came up a few times. As DNA, the CDR3 is TGCAGTGCTAGAGATATGGCAGCTTCCACCGGGGAGCTGTTTTTT. It specifies CSARDMAASTGELFF. The rearrangement links TRBV20-1 to TRBJ2-2; D is undetermined. The CDR3 contains 15 residues. Between the trimmed V and J ends, which lost 0 bases and 4 bases, there was a span of 12 bases. Germline values: CDR1 DFQATT, CDR2 SNEGSKA (reference sequence).

The rearrangement joins TRBV12-3 or TRBV12-4 to TRBJ2-5; tentatively, D is TRBD1 (5 bases). V shed 8 bases and J shed 6 bases, with 10 bases lying between them. The CDR3 runs 11 residues. CDR3: CASGAGQTQYF. CDR3 DNA sequence: TGTGCCAGCGGGGCTGGGCAGACCCAGTACTTC.

J is TRBJ2-3 and V is TRBV5-1, with D possibly matching TRBD2 (6 bases). The CDR3 extends over 13 amino acids. Germline V gene sequence: CDR1 SGHRS, CDR2 YFSETQ. The V end lost 2 bases, the J end lost 4 bases, and 8 bases lay between the germline ends. The CDR3 reads CASSFAGSDTQYF. The CDR3 DNA reads as TGCGCCAGCAGCTTTGCGGGATCAGATACGCAGTATTTT.

This sequence joins TRBV11-2 and TRBJ2-2; perhaps TRBD2 as D (6 bases). V gave up 2 bases and J gave up 4 bases, with 11 bases separating them. CDR3 length equals 15 residues. The germline V gene has CDR1 SGHAT and CDR2 FQNNGV. CDR3 in DNA: TGTGCCAGCAGCTTAAGAGGGAGGATCACCGGGGAGCTGTTTTTT. It encodes CASSLRGRITGELFF.

The chain combines TRBV7-2 with TRBJ1-1, with 11 bases identical to TRBD1. The CDR3 has 15 amino acids. In germline, CDR1 is SGHTA, CDR2 FQGNSA. J lost 4 bases, V lost 0 bases, and 1 base had no gene match. The CDR3, as DNA: TGTGCCAGCAGCTTAGCTGGGACAGGGGGCACTGAAGCTTTCTTT. It yields the protein CASSLAGTGGTEAFF.

This clonotype was observed a few times. V usage is TRBV20-1 and J usage is TRBJ2-3, with 7 bases matching TRBD2. CDR1 and CDR2 (germline): DFQATT, SNEGSKA (reference sequence). The ends lost 6 bases at V and 5 bases at J; junction bases unmatched: 14. This CDR3 has 15 residues. CDR3 region: CSAPDFQRGIDTQYF. Here the CDR3 DNA reads TGCAGTGCGCCCGACTTTCAGCGGGGAATAGATACGCAGTATTTT.

This clonotype was counted a few times. This chain connects TRBV13 to TRBJ1-6, with D uncertain. Germline CDR1 reads PRHDT; CDR2 reads FYEKMQ (reference sequence). The CDR3 is 12 amino acids. V dropped 1 base and J dropped 12 bases, with 7 bases sitting between them. The CDR3 here is CASSLVGGPLHF. For the CDR3, the DNA is TGTGCCAGCAGCTTAGTTGGAGGACCCCTCCACTTT. Complete variable domain (other parts from reference TRBV13 and TRBJ1-6): AAGVIQSPRHLIKEKRETATLKCYPIPRHDTVYWYQQGPGQDPQFLISFYEKMQSDKGSIPDRFSAQQFSDYHSELNMSSLELGDSALYFCASSLVGGPLHFGNGTRLTVT.